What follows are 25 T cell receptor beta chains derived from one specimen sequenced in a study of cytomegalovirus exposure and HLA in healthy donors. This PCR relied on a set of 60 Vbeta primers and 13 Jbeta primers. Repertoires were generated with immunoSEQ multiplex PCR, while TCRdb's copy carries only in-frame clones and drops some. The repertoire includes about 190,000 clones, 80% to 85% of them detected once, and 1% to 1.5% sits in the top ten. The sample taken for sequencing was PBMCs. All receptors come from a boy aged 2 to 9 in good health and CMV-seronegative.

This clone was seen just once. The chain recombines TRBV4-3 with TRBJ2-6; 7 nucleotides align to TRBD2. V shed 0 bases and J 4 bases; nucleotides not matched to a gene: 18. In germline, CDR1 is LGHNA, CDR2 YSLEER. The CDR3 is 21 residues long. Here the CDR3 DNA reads TGCGCCAGCAGCCAAGATCGTGGGGAGGGCAGGCCGTTAGGAGGGGCCAACGTCCTGACTTTC. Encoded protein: CASSQDRGEGRPLGGANVLTF.

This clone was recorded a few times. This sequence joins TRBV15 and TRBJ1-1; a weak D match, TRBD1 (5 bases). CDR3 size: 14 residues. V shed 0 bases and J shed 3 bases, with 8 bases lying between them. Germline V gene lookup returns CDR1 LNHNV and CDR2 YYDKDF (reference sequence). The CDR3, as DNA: TGTGCCACCAGCAGAGATTTAGGGGACACTGAAGCTTTCTTT. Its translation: CATSRDLGDTEAFF.

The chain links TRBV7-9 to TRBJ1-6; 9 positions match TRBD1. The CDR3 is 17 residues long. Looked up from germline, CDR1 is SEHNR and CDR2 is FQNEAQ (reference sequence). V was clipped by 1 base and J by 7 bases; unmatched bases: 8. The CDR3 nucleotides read TGTGCCAGCAGCTTAGGGACAGGGGAATTGGGAAATTCACCCCTCCACTTT. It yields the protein CASSLGTGELGNSPLHF. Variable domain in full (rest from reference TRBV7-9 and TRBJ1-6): DTGVSQNPRHKITKRGQNVTFRCDPISEHNRLYWYRQTLGQGPEFLTYFQNEAQLEKSRLLSDRFSAERPKGSFSTLEIQRTEQGDSAMYLCASSLGTGELGNSPLHFGNGTRLTVT.

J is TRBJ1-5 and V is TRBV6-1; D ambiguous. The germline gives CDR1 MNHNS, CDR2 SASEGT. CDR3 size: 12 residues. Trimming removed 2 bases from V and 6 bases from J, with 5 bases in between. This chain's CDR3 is CASSEWSQPQHF. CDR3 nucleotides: TGTGCCAGCAGTGAATGGAGTCAGCCCCAGCATTTT.

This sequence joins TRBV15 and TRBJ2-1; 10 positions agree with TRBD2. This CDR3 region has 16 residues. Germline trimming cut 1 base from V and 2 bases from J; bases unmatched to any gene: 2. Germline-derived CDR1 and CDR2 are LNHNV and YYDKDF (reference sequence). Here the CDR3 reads CATSRASGRAYNEQFF. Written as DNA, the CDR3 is TGTGCCACCAGCAGAGCCAGCGGGAGGGCCTACAATGAGCAGTTCTTC.

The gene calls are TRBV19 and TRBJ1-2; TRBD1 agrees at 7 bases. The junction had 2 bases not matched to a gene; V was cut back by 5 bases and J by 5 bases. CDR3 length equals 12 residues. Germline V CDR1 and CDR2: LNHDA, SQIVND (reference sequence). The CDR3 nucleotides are TGTGCCAGTAGTCCGGGACAGTATGGCTACACCTTC. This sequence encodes CASSPGQYGYTF.

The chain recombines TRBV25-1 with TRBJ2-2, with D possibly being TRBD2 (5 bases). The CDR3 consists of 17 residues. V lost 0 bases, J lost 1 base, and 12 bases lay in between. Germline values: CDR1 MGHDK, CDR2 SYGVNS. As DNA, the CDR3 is TGTGCCAGCAGTGAATATGGAGGTCCCCTGAACACCGGGGAGCTGTTTTTT. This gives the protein CASSEYGGPLNTGELFF. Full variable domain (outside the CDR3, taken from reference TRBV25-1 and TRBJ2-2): EADIYQTPRYLVIGTGKKITLECSQTMGHDKMYWYQQDPGMELHLIHYSYGVNSTEKGDLSSESTVSRIRTEHFPLTLESARPSHTSQYLCASSEYGGPLNTGELFFGEGSRLTVL.

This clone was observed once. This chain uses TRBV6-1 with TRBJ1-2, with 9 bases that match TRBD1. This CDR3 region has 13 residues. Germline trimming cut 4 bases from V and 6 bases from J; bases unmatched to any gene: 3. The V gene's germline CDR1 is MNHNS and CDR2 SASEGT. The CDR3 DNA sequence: TGTGCCAGCAGTGGAGGGACAGGGAATGGCTACACCTTC. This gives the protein CASSGGTGNGYTF.

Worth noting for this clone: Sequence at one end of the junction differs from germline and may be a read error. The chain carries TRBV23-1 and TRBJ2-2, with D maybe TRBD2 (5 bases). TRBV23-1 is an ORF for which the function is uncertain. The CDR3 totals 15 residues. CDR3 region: CASGVVGRPVGEPFF. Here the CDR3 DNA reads TGCGCCAGCGGGGTGGTAGGCAGGCCTGTCGGGGAGCCGTTTTTT.

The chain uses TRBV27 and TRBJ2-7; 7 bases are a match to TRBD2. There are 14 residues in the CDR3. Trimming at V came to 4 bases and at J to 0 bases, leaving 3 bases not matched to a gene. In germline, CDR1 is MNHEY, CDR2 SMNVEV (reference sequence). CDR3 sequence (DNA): TGTGCCAGCAGTTACGGGGGGAACTCCTACGAGCAGTACTTC. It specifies CASSYGGNSYEQYF.

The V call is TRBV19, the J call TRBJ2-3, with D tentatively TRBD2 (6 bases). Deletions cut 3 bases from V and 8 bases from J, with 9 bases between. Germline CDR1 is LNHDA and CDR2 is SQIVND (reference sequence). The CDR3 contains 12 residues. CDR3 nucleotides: TGTGCCAGTAGTATCGGCGGGACTACGCAGTATTTT. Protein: CASSIGGTTQYF. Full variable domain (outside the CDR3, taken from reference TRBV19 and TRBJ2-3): DGGITQSPKYLFRKEGQNVTLSCEQNLNHDAMYWYRQDPGQGLRLIYYSQIVNDFQKGDIAEGYSVSREKKESFPLTVTSAQKNPTAFYLCASSIGGTTQYFGPGTRLTVL.

The CDR3 nucleotides are TGTGCCAGCAGCTTGACTAGTACCAATGAGCAGTTCTTC. Translated: CASSLTSTNEQFF. The chain employs TRBV5-4 and TRBJ2-1; D is possibly TRBD2 (5 bases). V shed 1 base and J shed 6 bases, with 8 bases lying between them. The CDR3 is 13 amino acids. Germline assignment: CDR1 SGHNT and CDR2 YYREEE (reference sequence).

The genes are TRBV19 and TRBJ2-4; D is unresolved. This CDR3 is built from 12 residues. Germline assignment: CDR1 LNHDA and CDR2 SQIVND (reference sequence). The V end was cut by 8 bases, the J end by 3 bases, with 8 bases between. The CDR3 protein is CASASFKNIQYF. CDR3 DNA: TGTGCCAGTGCGTCATTCAAAAACATTCAGTACTTC.

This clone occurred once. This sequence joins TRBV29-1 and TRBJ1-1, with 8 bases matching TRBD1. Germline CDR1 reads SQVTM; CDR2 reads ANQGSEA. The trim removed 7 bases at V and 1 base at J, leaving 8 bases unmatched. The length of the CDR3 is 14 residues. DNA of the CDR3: TGCAGCGCTGGGACAGGAAAAACGAACACTGAAGCTTTCTTT. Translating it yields CSAGTGKTNTEAFF.

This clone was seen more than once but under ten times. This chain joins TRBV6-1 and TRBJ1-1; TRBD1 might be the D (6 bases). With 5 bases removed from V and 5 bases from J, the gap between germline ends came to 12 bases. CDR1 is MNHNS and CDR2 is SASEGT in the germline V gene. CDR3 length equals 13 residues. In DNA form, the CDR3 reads TGTGCCAGCAGTTCAGGGGTTCGGACTGAAGCTTTCTTT. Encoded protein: CASSSGVRTEAFF.

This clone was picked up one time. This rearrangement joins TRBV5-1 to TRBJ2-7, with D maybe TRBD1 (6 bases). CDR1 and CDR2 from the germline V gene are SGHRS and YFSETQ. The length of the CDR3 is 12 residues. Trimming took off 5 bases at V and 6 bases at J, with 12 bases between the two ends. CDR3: CASSLQGREQYF. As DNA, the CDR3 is TGCGCCAGCAGTCTACAGGGACGCGAGCAGTACTTC.

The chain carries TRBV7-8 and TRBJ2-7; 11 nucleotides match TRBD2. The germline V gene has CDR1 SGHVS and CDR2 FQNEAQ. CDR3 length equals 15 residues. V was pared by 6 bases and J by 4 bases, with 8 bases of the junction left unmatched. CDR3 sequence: CASRRQGLADYEQYF. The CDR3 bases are TGTGCCAGCAGAAGGCAGGGACTAGCGGATTACGAGCAGTACTTC.

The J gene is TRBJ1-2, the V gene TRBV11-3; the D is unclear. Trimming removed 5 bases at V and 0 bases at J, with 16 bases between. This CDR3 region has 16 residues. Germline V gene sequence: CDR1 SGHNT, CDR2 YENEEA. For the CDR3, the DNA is TGTGCCAGCAGCCCAGGCCTAAGGAGGCCTAACTATGGCTACACCTTC. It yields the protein CASSPGLRRPNYGYTF.

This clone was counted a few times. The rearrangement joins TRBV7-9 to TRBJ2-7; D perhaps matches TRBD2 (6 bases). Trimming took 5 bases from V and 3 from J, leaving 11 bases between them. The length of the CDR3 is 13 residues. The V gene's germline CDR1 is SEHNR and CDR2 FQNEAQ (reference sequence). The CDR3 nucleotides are TGTGCCAGCAGCCCGGGAGAGTACTACGAGCAGTACTTC. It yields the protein CASSPGEYYEQYF.

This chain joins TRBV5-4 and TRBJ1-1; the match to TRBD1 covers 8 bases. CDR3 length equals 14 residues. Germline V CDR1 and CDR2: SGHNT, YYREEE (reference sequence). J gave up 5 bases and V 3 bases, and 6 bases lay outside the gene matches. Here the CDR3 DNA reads TGTGCCAGCAGCTCCCCAGGGGGCCGGACTGAAGCTTTCTTT. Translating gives CASSSPGGRTEAFF.

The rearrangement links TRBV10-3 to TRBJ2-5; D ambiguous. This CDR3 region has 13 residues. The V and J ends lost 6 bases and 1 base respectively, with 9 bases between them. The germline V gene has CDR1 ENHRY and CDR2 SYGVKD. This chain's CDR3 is CAIRVQSQETQYF. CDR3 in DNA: TGTGCCATCAGGGTACAGTCCCAAGAGACCCAGTACTTC.

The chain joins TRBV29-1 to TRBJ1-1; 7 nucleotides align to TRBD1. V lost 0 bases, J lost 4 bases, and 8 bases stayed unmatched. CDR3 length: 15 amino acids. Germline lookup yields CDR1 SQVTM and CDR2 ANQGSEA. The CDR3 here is CSVEDRATGITEAFF. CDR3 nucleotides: TGCAGCGTTGAAGATCGTGCGACAGGGATCACTGAAGCTTTCTTT.

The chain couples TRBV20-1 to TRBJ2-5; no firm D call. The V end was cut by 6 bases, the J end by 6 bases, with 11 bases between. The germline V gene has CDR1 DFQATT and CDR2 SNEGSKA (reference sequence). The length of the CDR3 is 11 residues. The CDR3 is CSAAVMKTQYF. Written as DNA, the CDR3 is TGCAGTGCCGCGGTTATGAAGACCCAGTACTTC.

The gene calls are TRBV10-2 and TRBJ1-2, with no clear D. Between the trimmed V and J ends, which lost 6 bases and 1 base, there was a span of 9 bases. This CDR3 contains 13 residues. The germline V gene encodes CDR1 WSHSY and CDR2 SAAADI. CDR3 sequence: CASRSQSNYGYTF. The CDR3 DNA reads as TGCGCCAGCAGGTCACAGAGTAACTATGGCTACACCTTC.

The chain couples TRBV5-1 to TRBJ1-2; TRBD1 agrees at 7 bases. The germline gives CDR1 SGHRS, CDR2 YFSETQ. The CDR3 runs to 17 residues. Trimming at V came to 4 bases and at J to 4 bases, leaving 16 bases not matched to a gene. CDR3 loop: CASSPRRWQGVGYGYTF. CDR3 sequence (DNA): TGCGCCAGCAGCCCTCGGCGTTGGCAGGGGGTTGGCTATGGCTACACCTTC.